Listed below are T cell receptor beta chains from one sample, sequenced in a study of T-cell memory formation after mild COVID-19. TCRdb itself ran the 5' RACE reads through MiXCR, one entry per CDR3 protein. The top ten clones hold roughly 25% of a sample with about 140,000 distinct CDR3 sequences, under 30% of them seen once. The sequencing sample was made of PBMCs or a T cell subset sorted from them (not recorded which). These receptors were obtained from an adult woman who had mild COVID-19 (a few samples of this study predate the infection). Cell type and time point are not known. CDR3s include the opening cysteine and the closing phenylalanine or tryptophan. Each record gives: CDR3 DNA, CDR3 protein, clone size, CDR3 length, V gene, J gene, D gene. A D gene is named only where the DNA matches it firmly. A clone size is listed for some rows: how often the clone was seen (once, few, many), or a class if it is expanded.

DNA: TGTGCCAGCAGTTACGAATCTTCGTCCTACGAGCAGTACTTC
CDR3: CASSYESSSYEQYF
size: -
length: 14
V: TRBV6-6
J: TRBJ2-7
D: -

DNA: TGTGCCAGCAGCGTAGAGTCGGGACCGAGCGGAGGCGGTGAGCAGTTCTTC
CDR3: CASSVESGPSGGGEQFF
size: -
length: 17
V: TRBV9
J: TRBJ2-1
D: -

DNA: TGTGCCAGCAGTCGCGGGACTCAGTACGAGCAGTACTTC
CDR3: CASSRGTQYEQYF
size: few
length: 13
V: TRBV6-6
J: TRBJ2-7
D: -

DNA: TGTGCCACCAGTGACCCCCGGAAACTCGAGGAGCAGTTCTTC
CDR3: CATSDPRKLEEQFF
size: few
length: 14
V: TRBV24-1
J: TRBJ2-1
D: -

DNA: TGTGCCAGCAGCTTTGATTCCGGGAGGTTTTACAATGAGCAGTTCTTC
CDR3: CASSFDSGRFYNEQFF
size: -
length: 16
V: TRBV11-3
J: TRBJ2-1
D: TRBD2

DNA: TGCGCCAGCAGCCAAGCGGACAGGGGGCTTGGAACAGATACGCAGTATTTT
CDR3: CASSQADRGLGTDTQYF
size: -
length: 17
V: TRBV4-1
J: TRBJ2-3
D: TRBD1

DNA: TGTGCCAGCGGGAGCGGGAGAATCAATGAGCAGTTCTTC
CDR3: CASGSGRINEQFF
size: many
length: 13
V: TRBV9
J: TRBJ2-1
D: TRBD2

DNA: TGTGCCAGCAGCACCGACAGGGTGGGAGAGACCCAGTACTTC
CDR3: CASSTDRVGETQYF
size: -
length: 14
V: TRBV7-9
J: TRBJ2-5
D: TRBD1

DNA: TGTGCCAGCAGCTTCCGGGACAGAGACACCGGGGAGCTGTTTTTT
CDR3: CASSFRDRDTGELFF
size: few
length: 15
V: TRBV7-9
J: TRBJ2-2
D: TRBD1

DNA: TGTGCCTGGAGTGTACCCCTCGTGAACACTGAAGCTTTCTTT
CDR3: CAWSVPLVNTEAFF
size: -
length: 14
V: TRBV30
J: TRBJ1-1
D: -

DNA: TGTGCCAGCAGCTTAGATCCAGGGTGGGAAAACTATGGCTACACCTTC
CDR3: CASSLDPGWENYGYTF
size: many
length: 16
V: TRBV7-8
J: TRBJ1-2
D: -

DNA: TGTGCCAGTAGTACACACAGGGTCGAGACCCAGTACTTC
CDR3: CASSTHRVETQYF
size: -
length: 13
V: TRBV19
J: TRBJ2-5
D: -

DNA: TGCGCCAGCAGCCAGTGGGGTGGAAACACCATATATTTT
CDR3: CASSQWGGNTIYF
size: -
length: 13
V: TRBV4-1
J: TRBJ1-3
D: -

DNA: TGTGCCAGTAGCCCTCAGGGCCCTAGCAATCAGCCCCAGCATTTT
CDR3: CASSPQGPSNQPQHF
size: -
length: 15
V: TRBV19
J: TRBJ1-5
D: -